Here is one TCR beta chain with its context. The data were obtained in a study of blood T cell repertoires in COVID-19. Study at large: T cells, B-cell-depleted T cells, or PBMCs provided the cDNA or gDNA that served as material.

Germline V gives CDR1 LGHNT, CDR2 FRNRAP. The V gene lost 2 bases and the J gene lost 5 bases, with 15 bases spanning the gap. This CDR3 region has 15 residues. TCRdb keeps only in-frame clones here, not all; method: immunoSEQ multiplex PCR. The repertoire consists of roughly 100,000 clones, with around 84% occurring once and the leading ten covering 26%. The sequenced sample was peripheral blood. The chain joins TRBV12-5 to TRBJ2-5; tentative D call: TRBD1 (6 bases). This receptor was taken from a man in his sixties with acute or convalescent COVID-19. The CDR3 spells CASGLSQGNLETQYF. CDR3 DNA sequence: TGTGCTAGTGGTTTGTCACAGGGTAATTTGGAGACCCAGTACTTC. The variable domain in full, with the rest retrieved from reference TRBV12-5 and TRBJ2-5, is DARVTQTPRHKVTEMGQEVTMRCQPILGHNTVFWYRQTMMQGLELLAYFRNRAPLDDSGMPKDRFSAEMPDATLATLKIQPSEPRDSAVYFCASGLSQGNLETQYFGPGTRLLVL.